The source of this T cell receptor (beta chain) is a study of blood T cells in healthy people across ages. The CDR3 is 16 amino acids. CDR1 MNHEY and CDR2 SVGEGT come from the germline V gene. After removal of 7 bases from V and 4 bases from J, the junction contained 13 bases not matched to a gene. The study's findings and limits: The study found more naive CD4+ cells and higher diversity in long-lived than aged donors. Per million T cells, TCR beta diversity dropped about linearly as age rose.

Details on this clonotype: Its antigen is not identified.

The authors ran a second PCR of 7 to 11 cycles using a sample-barcoded 5' primer and a J-beta primer mix. With 12 random nucleotides, a template-switch adaptor tagged each individual cDNA molecule. TCRdb called the 5' RACE reads again in MiXCR, with one record for every CDR3 protein. This table holds roughly 730,000 distinct CDR3 sequences, about 56% found once. Specimen: blood. This chain connects TRBV6-2 or TRBV6-3 to TRBJ2-1; 7 nucleotides line up with TRBD2. The origin of this receptor is a man aged 35-49 years in good health. Here the CDR3 reads CASTYERDYPYNEQFF. CDR3 bases: TGTGCCAGCACCTATGAGCGGGACTACCCATACAATGAGCAGTTCTTC.